This T cell receptor beta chain was observed in a study of T cell changes during pregnancy in multiple sclerosis. Repertoires were generated with immunoSEQ multiplex PCR, while TCRdb's copy carries only in-frame clones and drops some. The sample comprises tens of thousands of clones, 92% of which are singletons, and 1.3% rests with the top ten. Sequencing was performed on peripheral blood. The sequence came from a female donor with multiple sclerosis, enrolled in a pregnancy study.

The CDR3 DNA reads as TGCAGCGTTGAAGATTCAGAGGGGACTGAAGCTTTCTTT. Its protein product is CSVEDSEGTEAFF. This chain links TRBV29-1 with TRBJ1-1; TRBD1 is a possible D gene (5 bases). Trimming took 0 bases from V and 5 from J, leaving 10 bases between them. The CDR3 is 13 amino acids. Germline V gene sequence: CDR1 SQVTM, CDR2 ANQGSEA. The variable domain in full, completed from reference TRBV29-1 and TRBJ1-1, reads SAVISQKPSRDICQRGTSLTIQCQVDSQVTMMFWYRQQPGQSLTLIATANQGSEATYESGFVIDKFPISRPNLTFSTLTVSNMSPEDSSIYLCSVEDSEGTEAFFGQGTRLTVV.